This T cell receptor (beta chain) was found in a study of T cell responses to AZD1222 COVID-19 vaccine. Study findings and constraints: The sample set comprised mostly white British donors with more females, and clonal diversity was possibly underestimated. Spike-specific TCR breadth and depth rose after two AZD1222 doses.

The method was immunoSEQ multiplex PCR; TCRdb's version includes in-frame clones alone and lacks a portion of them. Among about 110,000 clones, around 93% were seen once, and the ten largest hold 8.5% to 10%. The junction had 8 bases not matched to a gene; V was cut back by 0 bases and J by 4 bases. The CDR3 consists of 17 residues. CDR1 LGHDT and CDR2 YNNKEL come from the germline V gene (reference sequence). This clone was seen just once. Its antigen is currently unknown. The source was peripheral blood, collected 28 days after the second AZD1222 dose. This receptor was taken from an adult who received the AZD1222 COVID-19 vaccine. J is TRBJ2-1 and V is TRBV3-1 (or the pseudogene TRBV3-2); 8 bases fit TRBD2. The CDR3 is CASSQDLGGTRYNEQFF. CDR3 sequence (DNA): TGTGCCAGCAGCCAAGATCTAGGAGGGACTAGATACAATGAGCAGTTCTTC.